The 2 T cell receptor beta chains listed next were all sequenced from one sample in a study of blood T cell repertoires in COVID-19 (dated by TCRdb to 2018 to 2021). Library preparation was by the immunoSEQ multiplex PCR assay. Sourced from immuneACCESS, this table was stored by TCRdb with only in-frame sequences that have V and J called. A share of the clones is absent; for the studies checked, an unresolved V gene accounts for under half, and the remainder has no known explanation. This sample gives around 130,000 clones in total; roughly four fifths of them show up just once. The ten top clones hold 9% to 14% of the sample. Sequenced material: peripheral blood. The receptors were gathered from a human donor in a cohort sampled during active COVID-19.

This sequence joins TRBV5-1 and TRBJ2-1; weak D call: TRBD1 (8 bases). The CDR3 spans 14 residues. Trimming shortened V by 3 bases and J by 7 bases, and 14 bases separated the two germline ends. Germline V gene sequence: CDR1 SGHRS, CDR2 YFSETQ. The CDR3 spells CASSSLQGGNEQFF. CDR3 nucleotides: TGCGCCAGCAGCTCCTTACAGGGGGGGAATGAGCAGTTCTTC.

This clone was counted many times. The J gene is TRBJ1-1, the V gene TRBV6-2 or TRBV6-3; 7 positions match TRBD1. Germline V gene lookup returns CDR1 MNHEY and CDR2 SVGEGT. This CDR3 has 14 amino acids. The J segment lost 4 bases and the V segment lost 0 bases, leaving 2 bases of the junction unmatched. CDR3 in amino acids: CASSYSRGTTEAFF. CDR3 nucleotides: TGTGCCAGCAGTTACTCCAGGGGGACCACTGAAGCTTTCTTT.